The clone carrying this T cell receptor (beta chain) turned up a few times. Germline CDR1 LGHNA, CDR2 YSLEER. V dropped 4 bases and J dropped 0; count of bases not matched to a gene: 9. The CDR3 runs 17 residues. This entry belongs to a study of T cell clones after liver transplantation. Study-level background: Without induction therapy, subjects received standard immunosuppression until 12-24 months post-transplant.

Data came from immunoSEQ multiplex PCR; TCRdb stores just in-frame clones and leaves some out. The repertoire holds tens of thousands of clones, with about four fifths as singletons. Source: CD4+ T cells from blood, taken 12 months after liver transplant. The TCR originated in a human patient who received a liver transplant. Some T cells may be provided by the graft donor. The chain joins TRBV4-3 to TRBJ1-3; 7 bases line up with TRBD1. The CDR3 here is CASSPATGSNSGNTIYF. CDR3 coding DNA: TGCGCCAGCAGCCCAGCGACAGGGTCGAACTCTGGAAACACCATATATTTT.